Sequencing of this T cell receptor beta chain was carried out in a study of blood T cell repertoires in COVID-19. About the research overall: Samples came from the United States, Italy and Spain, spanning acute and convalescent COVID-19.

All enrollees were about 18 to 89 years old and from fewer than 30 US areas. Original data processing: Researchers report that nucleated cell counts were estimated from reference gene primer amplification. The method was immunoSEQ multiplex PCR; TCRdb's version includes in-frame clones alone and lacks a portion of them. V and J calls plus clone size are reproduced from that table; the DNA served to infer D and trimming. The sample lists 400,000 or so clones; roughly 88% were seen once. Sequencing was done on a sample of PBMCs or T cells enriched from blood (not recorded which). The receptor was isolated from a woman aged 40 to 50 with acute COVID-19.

CDR3 loop: CASSYPRTGTPGELFF. DNA for the CDR3: TGTGCCAGCAGTTACCCCCGGACAGGGACCCCCGGGGAGCTGTTTTTT. This sequence joins TRBV6-6 and TRBJ2-2; 8 nucleotides agree with TRBD1. The ends lost 2 bases at V and 6 bases at J; junction bases unmatched: 8. The CDR3 runs 16 residues. Germline CDR1 is MNHNY and CDR2 is SVGAGI (reference sequence).